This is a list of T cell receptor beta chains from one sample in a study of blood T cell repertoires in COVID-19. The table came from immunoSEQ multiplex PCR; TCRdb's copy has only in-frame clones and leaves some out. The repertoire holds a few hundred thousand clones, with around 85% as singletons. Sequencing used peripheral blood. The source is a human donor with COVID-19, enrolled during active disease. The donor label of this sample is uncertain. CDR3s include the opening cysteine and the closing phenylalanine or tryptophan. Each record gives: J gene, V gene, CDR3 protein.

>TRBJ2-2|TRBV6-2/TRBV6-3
CASSLNTAGATGELFF
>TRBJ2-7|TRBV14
CASSHISGRNPYEQYF
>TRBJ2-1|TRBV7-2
CASSPRLAGVWNEQFF
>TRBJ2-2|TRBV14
CASSRQVDTGELFF
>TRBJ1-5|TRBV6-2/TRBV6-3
CASSQRQGGGNQPQHF
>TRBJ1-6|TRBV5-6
CASSPMGSPLHF
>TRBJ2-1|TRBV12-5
CASGTGTSGRAGNEQFF
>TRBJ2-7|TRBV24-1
CATSDPGTGSFYEQYF
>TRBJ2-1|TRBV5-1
CASSLEPGLAQEQFF
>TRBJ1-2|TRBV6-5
CASSYSSPRGGYTF
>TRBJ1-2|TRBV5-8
CASSWRTGLVGYGYTF
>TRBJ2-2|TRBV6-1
CASSEVTGVIGELFF
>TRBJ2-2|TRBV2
CASARGAQLFF
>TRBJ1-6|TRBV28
CASTTGGLRSPLHF
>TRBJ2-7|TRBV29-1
CSVERQDGRDSYEQYF
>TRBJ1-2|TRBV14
CASSLLDRTYGYTF
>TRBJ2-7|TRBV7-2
CASSLRASYEQYF
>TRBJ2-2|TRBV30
CAWNRPGGPGHTGELFF
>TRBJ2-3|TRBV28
CASTSLTDTQYF
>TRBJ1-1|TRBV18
CASSPTGPARTEAFF
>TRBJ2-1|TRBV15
CATSRTSADNEQFF
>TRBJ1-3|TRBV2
CASRDPVGRGRNTIYF
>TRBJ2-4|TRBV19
CATSPPGAAKNIQYF
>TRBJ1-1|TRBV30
CAWRIQGAEAFF
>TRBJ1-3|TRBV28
CASSPLGLSGNTIYF
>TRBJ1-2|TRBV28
CASSGKLGGYGYTF
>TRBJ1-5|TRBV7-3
CASSQSGVEPQHF
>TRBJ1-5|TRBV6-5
CASSRPRGGNQPQHF
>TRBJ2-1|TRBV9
CASSVGREGPGDEQFF
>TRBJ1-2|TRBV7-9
CASSWTGGPYGYTF
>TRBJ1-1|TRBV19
CASGTVNTEAFF
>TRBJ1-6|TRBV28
CASSLIYSPLHF
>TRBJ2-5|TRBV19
CASSIVVQGGETQYF
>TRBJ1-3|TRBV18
CASSPETRNTIYF
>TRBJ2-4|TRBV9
CASSVESSGLGNIQYF
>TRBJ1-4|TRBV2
CASAAGDGNPGGEKLFF
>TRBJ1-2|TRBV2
CASRPGQAPFGGGYTF
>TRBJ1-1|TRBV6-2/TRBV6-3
CASSYPDRVQLGFLAEAFF
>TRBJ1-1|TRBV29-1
CSVSGSTNTEAFF
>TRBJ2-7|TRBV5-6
CASSSRRLAATGTYEQYF
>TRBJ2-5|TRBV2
CASSPMGFREETQYF
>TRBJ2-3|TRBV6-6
CASSRSTSGSFADTQYF